This T cell receptor beta chain was identified during a study of regulatory T cells in long-lasting Graves disease. Arm-PCR with iRepertoire HTBI primers amplified the CDR3 regions for these TCR beta libraries. Via MiXCR, TCRdb re-called the multiplex PCR reads, giving one row per CDR3 protein. The sample holds hundreds of thousands of distinct CDR3 sequences, 22% seen once. CDR1 is MNHNS and CDR2 is SASEGT in the germline V gene. V dropped 6 bases and J dropped 3 bases, with 15 bases sitting between them. CDR3 length: 14 residues. Time point noted: persistent/refractory GD, antithyroid drugs over 5 years with positive TRAb. Making the TCR library involved RNA that had been extracted from PBMCs.

This clonotype originated in a female donor with Graves disease. The J gene is TRBJ2-7, the V gene TRBV6-1, with a possible D match to TRBD2 (6 bases). The sample here was peripheral blood mononuclear cells (PBMCs), taken when the disease was refractory, from a patient treated with antithyroid drugs. Here the CDR3 DNA reads TGTGCCAGCAGGGAGAGAGGAGGGCACTACGAGCAGTACTTC. Translating gives CASRERGGHYEQYF.